Following are 5 T cell receptor beta chains from one sample sequenced in a study of blood T cell repertoires in COVID-19 (dated by TCRdb to between 2020 and 2021). Library preparation employed the immunoSEQ multiplex PCR assay. TCRdb carries this immuneACCESS record with in-frame sequences only. Its versions omit some clonotypes, under half of them owing to an unresolved V gene in the studies checked, with the rest unexplained. This sample lists some 210,000 clones; approximately 91% were detected once. The biggest ten clones account for roughly 6.5% of the sample. The sample taken for sequencing was peripheral blood. The receptors here all came from a man aged 55 to 70 who had recovered from COVID-19.

The chain employs TRBV10-2 and TRBJ2-2; 9 bases line up with TRBD1. Unmatched junction bases numbered 9, after V lost 8 bases and J lost 5 bases. The germline V gene has CDR1 WSHSY and CDR2 SAAADI. The CDR3 consists of 15 residues. CDR3 sequence (DNA): TGCGCCAGCCGTACACAGGGGGCGGTTACCGGGGAGCTGTTTTTT. Encoded protein: CASRTQGAVTGELFF.

This clone was detected once. In DNA form, the CDR3 reads TGTGCCAGTTCCCCCGAGCGTCGAAGCGAAAAACTGTTTTTT. As protein: CASSPERRSEKLFF. The V and J genes are TRBV27 and TRBJ1-4; D not resolved. The CDR3 runs to 14 residues. In germline, CDR1 is MNHEY, CDR2 SMNVEV (reference sequence). Between the trimmed V and J ends, which lost 9 bases and 8 bases, there was a span of 19 bases.

This clone was observed a handful of times. V gene TRBV5-1 combines with J gene TRBJ2-2; TRBD1 matches 9 bases. CDR1 is SGHRS, CDR2 YFSETQ, per germline. The CDR3 length is 15 residues. V shed 7 bases, J shed 3 bases, and the junction held 7 bases outside the gene matches. The CDR3 DNA is TGCGCCAGCGCTCCAGACAGGGGGGACACCGGGGAGCTGTTTTTT. This gives the protein CASAPDRGDTGELFF.

The chain joins TRBV12-3 or TRBV12-4 to TRBJ1-1; possibly TRBD1 for D (6 bases). The germline V and J ends were trimmed by 11 bases and 0 bases, with 13 bases remaining between them. The CDR3 extends over 13 amino acids. The CDR3 here is CAGGRTMNTEAFF. CDR3 nucleotides: TGTGCCGGGGGCAGGACCATGAACACTGAAGCTTTCTTT.

V is TRBV5-6 and J is TRBJ1-1; D call uncertain. With 3 bases removed from V and 1 base from J, the gap between germline ends came to 7 bases. Germline V gives CDR1 SGHDT, CDR2 YYEEEE. The CDR3 is made up of 13 amino acids. CDR3 in DNA: TGTGCCAGCAGCTCAGAGGAGAACACTGAAGCTTTCTTT. As protein: CASSSEENTEAFF.